These 5 T cell receptor beta chains came from one sample sequenced in a study of control samples from healthy donors and cancer patients. Data came from immunoSEQ multiplex PCR; TCRdb stores just in-frame clones and leaves some out. The sample records about 150,000 clones, 91% being singletons. The sample comprised blood. The receptors were gathered from a woman aged 40-49 years in good health.

This chain links TRBV5-1 with TRBJ2-7, with D possibly TRBD2 on 6 matching bases. Germline CDR1 is SGHRS and CDR2 is YFSETQ. Between the trimmed V and J ends, which lost 6 bases and 1 base, there was a span of 8 bases. This CDR3 is built from 12 residues. The CDR3: CASTGVSYEQYF. The CDR3 DNA follows: TGCGCCAGCACGGGGGTATCCTACGAGCAGTACTTC.

This chain joins TRBV6-2 or TRBV6-3 and TRBJ1-1; a weak D match, TRBD1 (6 bases). Per the germline V gene, CDR1 is MNHEY and CDR2 is SVGEGT. V lost 6 bases and J 1 base, leaving 24 bases between the germline ends. The CDR3 contains 18 residues. This chain's CDR3 is CASSPLGGLTLQNTEAFF. The CDR3, as DNA: TGTGCCAGCAGCCCTTTGGGGGGCTTAACTCTTCAGAACACTGAAGCTTTCTTT.

The CDR3 sequence is CSVSGTNTEAFF. The CDR3 DNA reads TGCAGCGTCTCCGGGACTAACACTGAAGCTTTCTTT. The V and J genes are TRBV29-1 and TRBJ1-1; tentative D call: TRBD1 (5 bases). Germline-derived CDR1 and CDR2 are SQVTM and ANQGSEA. The CDR3 runs 12 residues. Trimming took off 6 bases at V and 2 bases at J, with 10 bases between the two ends. The entire variable domain, with the rest obtained from reference TRBV29-1 and TRBJ1-1, is as follows: SAVISQKPSRDICQRGTSLTIQCQVDSQVTMMFWYRQQPGQSLTLIATANQGSEATYESGFVIDKFPISRPNLTFSTLTVSNMSPEDSSIYLCSVSGTNTEAFFGQGTRLTVV.

This clone was counted between two and nine times. V is TRBV12-3 or TRBV12-4 and J is TRBJ1-1; D might be TRBD1 (6 bases). Trimming pared 6 bases from V and 5 bases from J, leaving 13 bases between. CDR3 length: 13 residues. The CDR3 loop reads CASSHRVGTEAFF. The CDR3 coding sequence is TGTGCCAGCAGCCACAGGGTCGGAACTGAAGCTTTCTTT.

The chain links TRBV20-1 to TRBJ2-2; D is unclear. In germline, CDR1 is DFQATT, CDR2 SNEGSKA (reference sequence). V was clipped by 5 bases and J by 8 bases, with 9 bases between them. This CDR3 contains 11 residues. Written as DNA, the CDR3 is TGCAGTGCTGGTCCCCGGGGGGAGCTGTTTTTT. Its protein product is CSAGPRGELFF.